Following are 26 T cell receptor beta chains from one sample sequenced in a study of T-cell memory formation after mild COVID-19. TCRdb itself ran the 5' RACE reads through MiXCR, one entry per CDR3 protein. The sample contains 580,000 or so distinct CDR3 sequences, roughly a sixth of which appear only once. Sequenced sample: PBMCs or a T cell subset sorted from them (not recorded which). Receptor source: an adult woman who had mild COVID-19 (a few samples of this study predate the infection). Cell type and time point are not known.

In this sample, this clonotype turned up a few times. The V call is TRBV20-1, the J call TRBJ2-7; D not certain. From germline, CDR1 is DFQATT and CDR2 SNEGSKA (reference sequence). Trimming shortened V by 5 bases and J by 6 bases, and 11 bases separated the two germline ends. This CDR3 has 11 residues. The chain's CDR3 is CSAPSRIEQYF. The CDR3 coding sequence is TGCAGTGCTCCGTCCCGGATCGAGCAGTACTTC.

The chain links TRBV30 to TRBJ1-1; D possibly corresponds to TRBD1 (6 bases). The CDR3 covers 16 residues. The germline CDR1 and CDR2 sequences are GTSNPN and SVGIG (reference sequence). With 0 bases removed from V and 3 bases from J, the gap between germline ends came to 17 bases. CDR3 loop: CAWSVKQQGGDTEAFF. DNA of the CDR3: TGTGCCTGGAGTGTAAAACAACAGGGTGGGGACACTGAAGCTTTCTTT.

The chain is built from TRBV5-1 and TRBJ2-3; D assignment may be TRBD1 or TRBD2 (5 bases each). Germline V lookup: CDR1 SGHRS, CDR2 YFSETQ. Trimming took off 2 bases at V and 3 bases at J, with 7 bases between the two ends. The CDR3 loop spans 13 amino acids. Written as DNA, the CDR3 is TGCGCCAGCAGCTTTTGGGGGACAGATACGCAGTATTTT. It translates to CASSFWGTDTQYF.

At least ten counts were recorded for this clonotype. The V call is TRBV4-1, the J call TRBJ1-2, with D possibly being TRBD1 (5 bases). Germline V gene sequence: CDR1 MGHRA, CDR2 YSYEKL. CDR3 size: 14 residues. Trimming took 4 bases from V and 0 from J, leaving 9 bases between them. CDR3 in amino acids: CASSPQGANYGYTF. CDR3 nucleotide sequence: TGCGCCAGCAGCCCCCAGGGAGCTAACTATGGCTACACCTTC.

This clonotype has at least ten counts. CDR3 sequence: CATSTRDVFREQYF. The CDR3 region has the DNA TGTGCCACCAGCACCCGGGACGTTTTTAGGGAGCAGTACTTC. This sequence joins TRBV15 and TRBJ2-7, with D perhaps TRBD1 or TRBD2 (5 bases each). The germline CDR1 and CDR2 sequences are LNHNV and YYDKDF (reference sequence). V lost 4 bases, J lost 7 bases, and 17 bases lay in between. The CDR3 extends over 14 amino acids.

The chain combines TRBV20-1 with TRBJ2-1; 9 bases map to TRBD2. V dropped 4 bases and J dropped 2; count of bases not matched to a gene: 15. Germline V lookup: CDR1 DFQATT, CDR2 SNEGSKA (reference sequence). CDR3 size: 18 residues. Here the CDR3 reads CSAIPKGGREETYNEQFF. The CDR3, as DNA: TGCAGTGCTATCCCGAAGGGCGGGAGGGAGGAGACCTACAATGAGCAGTTCTTC.

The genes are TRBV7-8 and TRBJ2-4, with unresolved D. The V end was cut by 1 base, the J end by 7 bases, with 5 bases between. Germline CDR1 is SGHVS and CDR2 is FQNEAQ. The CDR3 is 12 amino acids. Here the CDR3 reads CASSLERNIQYF. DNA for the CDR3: TGTGCCAGCAGCTTAGAAAGGAACATTCAGTACTTC. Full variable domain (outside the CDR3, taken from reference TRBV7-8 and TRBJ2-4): GAGVSQSPRYKVAKRGQDVALRCDPISGHVSLFWYQQALGQGPEFLTYFQNEAQLDKSGLPSDRFFAERPEGSVSTLKIQRTQQEDSAVYLCASSLERNIQYFGAGTRLSVL.

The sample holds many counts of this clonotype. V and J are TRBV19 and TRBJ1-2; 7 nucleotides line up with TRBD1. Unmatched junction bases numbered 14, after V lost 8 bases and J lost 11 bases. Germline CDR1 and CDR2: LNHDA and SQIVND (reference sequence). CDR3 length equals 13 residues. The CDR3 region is CASGGRDSLRYTF. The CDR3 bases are TGTGCCAGTGGCGGCCGGGACAGTCTTAGATACACCTTC. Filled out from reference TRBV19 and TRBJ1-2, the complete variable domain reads DGGITQSPKYLFRKEGQNVTLSCEQNLNHDAMYWYRQDPGQGLRLIYYSQIVNDFQKGDIAEGYSVSREKKESFPLTVTSAQKNPTAFYLCASGGRDSLRYTFGSGTRLTVV.

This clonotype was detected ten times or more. The CDR3 protein is CASSPGFSGYGYTF. The CDR3 coding sequence is TGTGCCAGCAGCCCAGGGTTTAGTGGCTATGGCTACACCTTC. The chain combines TRBV3-1 with TRBJ1-2; D perhaps matches TRBD1 (5 bases). Germline CDR1 and CDR2: LGHDT and YNNKEL (reference sequence). The ends were cut back, 4 bases at V and 4 bases at J, with 13 bases in the middle. The CDR3 covers 14 residues.

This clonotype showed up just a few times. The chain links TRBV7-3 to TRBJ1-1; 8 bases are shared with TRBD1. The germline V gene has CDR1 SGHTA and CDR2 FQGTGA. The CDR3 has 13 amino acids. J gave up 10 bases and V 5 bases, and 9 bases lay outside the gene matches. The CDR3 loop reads CASSATGGGVAFF. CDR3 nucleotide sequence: TGTGCCAGCAGCGCCACAGGGGGTGGTGTAGCTTTCTTT. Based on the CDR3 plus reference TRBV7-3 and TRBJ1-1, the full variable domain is GAGVSQTPSNKVTEKGKYVELRCDPISGHTALYWYRQSLGQGPEFLIYFQGTGAADDSGLPNDRFFAVRPEGSVSTLKIQRTERGDSAVYLCASSATGGGVAFFGQGTRLTVV.

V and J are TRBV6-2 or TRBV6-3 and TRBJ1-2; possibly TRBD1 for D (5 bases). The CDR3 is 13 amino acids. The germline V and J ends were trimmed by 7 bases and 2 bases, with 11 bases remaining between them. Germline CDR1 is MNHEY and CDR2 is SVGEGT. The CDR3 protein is CASTRDGNYGYTF. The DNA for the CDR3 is TGTGCCAGCACGAGGGACGGGAACTATGGCTACACCTTC.

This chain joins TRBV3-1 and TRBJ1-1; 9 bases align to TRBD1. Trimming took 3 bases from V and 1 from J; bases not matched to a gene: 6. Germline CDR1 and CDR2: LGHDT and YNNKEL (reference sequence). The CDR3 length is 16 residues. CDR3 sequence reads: CASSHNRGRPNTEAFF. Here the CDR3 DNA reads TGTGCCAGCAGCCATAACAGGGGGCGTCCGAACACTGAAGCTTTCTTT.

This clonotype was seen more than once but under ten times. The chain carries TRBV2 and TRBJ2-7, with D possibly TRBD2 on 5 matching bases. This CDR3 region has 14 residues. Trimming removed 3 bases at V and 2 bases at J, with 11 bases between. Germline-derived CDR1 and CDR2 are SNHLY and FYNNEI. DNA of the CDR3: TGTGCCAGCAGTGAGAGTAGCGTCACCTACGAGCAGTACTTC. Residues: CASSESSVTYEQYF. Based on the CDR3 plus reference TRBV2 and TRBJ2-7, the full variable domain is EPEVTQTPSHQVTQMGQEVILRCVPISNHLYFYWYRQILGQKVEFLVSFYNNEISEKSEIFDDQFSVERPDGSNFTLKIRSTKLEDSAMYFCASSESSVTYEQYFGPGTRLTVT.

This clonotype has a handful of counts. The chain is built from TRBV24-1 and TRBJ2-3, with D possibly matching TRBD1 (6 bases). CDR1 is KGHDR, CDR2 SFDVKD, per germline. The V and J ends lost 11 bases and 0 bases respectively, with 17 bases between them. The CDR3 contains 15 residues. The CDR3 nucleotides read TGTGCCATCTCCCCAGGGGCTCCTAGCACAGATACGCAGTATTTT. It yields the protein CAISPGAPSTDTQYF.

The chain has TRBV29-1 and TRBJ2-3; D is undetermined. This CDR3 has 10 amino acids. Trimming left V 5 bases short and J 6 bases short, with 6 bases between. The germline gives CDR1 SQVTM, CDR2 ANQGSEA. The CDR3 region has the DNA TGCAGCGTTATGTTGGATACGCAGTATTTT. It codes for CSVMLDTQYF.

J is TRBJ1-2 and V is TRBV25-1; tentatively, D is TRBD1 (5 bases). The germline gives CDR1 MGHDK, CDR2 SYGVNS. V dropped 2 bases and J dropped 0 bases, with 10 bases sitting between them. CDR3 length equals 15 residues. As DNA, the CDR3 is TGTGCCAGCAGTGAACCAGGGCTAGCTAACTATGGCTACACCTTC. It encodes CASSEPGLANYGYTF.

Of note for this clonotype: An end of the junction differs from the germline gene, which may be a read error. Here the CDR3 reads CVSSVVGKSGELFF. DNA for the CDR3: TGTGTCAGCAGTGTAGTCGGGAAAAGCGGGGAGCTGTTTTTT. V usage is TRBV2 and J usage is TRBJ2-2, with D maybe TRBD2 (5 bases). CDR3 length equals 14 residues. Germline CDR1 and CDR2: SNHLY and FYNNEI.

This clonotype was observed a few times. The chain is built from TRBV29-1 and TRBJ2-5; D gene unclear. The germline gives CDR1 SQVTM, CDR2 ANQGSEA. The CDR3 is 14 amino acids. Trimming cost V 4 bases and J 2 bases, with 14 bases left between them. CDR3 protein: CSVGSRHIQETQYF. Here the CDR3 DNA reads TGCAGCGTTGGGTCTCGACATATACAAGAGACCCAGTACTTC.

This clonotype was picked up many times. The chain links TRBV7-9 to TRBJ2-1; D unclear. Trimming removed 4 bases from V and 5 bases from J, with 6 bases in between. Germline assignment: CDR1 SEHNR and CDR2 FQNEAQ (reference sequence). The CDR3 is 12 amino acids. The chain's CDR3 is CASSSRDNEQFF. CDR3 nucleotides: TGTGCCAGCAGCTCGCGAGACAATGAGCAGTTCTTC.

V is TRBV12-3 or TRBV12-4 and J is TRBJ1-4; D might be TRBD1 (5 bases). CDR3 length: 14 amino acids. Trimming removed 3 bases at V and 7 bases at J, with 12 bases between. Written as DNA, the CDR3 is TGTGCCAGCAGTTTTTCTGGGGGAGGTGAAAAACTGTTTTTT. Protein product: CASSFSGGGEKLFF.

The CDR3 DNA sequence: TGTGCCAGCAGCTCGACAGGGGCGGGCACTGAAGCTTTCTTT. It encodes CASSSTGAGTEAFF. This sequence joins TRBV9 and TRBJ1-1; 8 bases match TRBD1. From germline, CDR1 is SGDLS and CDR2 YYNGEE. This CDR3 has 14 residues. J lost 4 bases, V lost 4 bases, and 6 bases had no gene match.

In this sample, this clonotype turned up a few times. CDR3 sequence: CATSRYLDRTETQYF. The CDR3 DNA sequence: TGTGCCACCAGCAGATACCTGGACCGGACAGAGACCCAGTACTTC. The chain links TRBV15 to TRBJ2-5, with unresolved D. V lost 2 bases and J lost 4, with 14 bases in between. Per the germline V gene, CDR1 is LNHNV and CDR2 is YYDKDF (reference sequence). The CDR3 is 15 residues long.

This CDR3 is CSARSIRDEWFF. The CDR3, as DNA: TGCAGTGCTAGAAGTATTAGGGATGAATGGTTCTTC. The chain carries TRBV20-1 and TRBJ2-1; D unresolved. The CDR3 is made up of 12 amino acids. Trimming took off 2 bases at V and 15 bases at J, with 17 bases between the two ends. CDR1 DFQATT and CDR2 SNEGSKA come from the germline V gene (reference sequence).

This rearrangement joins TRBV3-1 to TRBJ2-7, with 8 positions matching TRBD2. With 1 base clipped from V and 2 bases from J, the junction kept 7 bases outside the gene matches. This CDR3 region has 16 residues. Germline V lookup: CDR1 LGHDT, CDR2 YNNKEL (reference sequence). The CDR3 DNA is TGTGCCAGCAGCCAAGTTTTAGCGGGGATCACCTACGAGCAGTACTTC. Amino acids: CASSQVLAGITYEQYF.

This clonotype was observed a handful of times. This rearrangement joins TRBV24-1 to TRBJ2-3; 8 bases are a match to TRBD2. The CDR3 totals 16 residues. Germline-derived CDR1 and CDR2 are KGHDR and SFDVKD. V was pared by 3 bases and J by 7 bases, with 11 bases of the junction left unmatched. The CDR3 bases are TGTGCCACCAGTGATCCCGGTCTAGCGGGCCCCCATACGCAGTATTTT. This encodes CATSDPGLAGPHTQYF.

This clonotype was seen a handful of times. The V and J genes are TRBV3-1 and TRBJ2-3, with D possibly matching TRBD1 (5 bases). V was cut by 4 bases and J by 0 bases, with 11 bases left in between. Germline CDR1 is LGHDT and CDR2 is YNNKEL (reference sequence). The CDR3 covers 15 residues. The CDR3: CASSPTGRSTDTQYF. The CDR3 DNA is TGTGCCAGCAGCCCAACAGGACGAAGCACAGATACGCAGTATTTT.